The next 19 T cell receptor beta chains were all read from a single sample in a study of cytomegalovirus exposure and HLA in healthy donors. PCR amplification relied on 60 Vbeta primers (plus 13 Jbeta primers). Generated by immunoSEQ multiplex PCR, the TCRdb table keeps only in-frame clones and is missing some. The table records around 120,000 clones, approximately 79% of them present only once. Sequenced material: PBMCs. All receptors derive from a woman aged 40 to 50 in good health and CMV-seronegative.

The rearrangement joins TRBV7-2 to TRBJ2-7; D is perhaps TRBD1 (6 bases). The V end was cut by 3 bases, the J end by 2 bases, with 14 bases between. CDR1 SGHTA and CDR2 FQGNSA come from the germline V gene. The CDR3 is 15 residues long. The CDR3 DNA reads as TGTGCCAGCAGCTTCAGACAGGCCTCTGCCTACGAGCAGTACTTC. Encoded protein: CASSFRQASAYEQYF.

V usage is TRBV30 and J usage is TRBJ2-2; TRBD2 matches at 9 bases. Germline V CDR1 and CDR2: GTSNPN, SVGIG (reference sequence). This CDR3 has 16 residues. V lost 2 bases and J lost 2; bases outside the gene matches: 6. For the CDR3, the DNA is TGTGCCTGGAGTTCGCGGACTAGCGAAAACACCGGGGAGCTGTTTTTT. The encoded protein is CAWSSRTSENTGELFF.

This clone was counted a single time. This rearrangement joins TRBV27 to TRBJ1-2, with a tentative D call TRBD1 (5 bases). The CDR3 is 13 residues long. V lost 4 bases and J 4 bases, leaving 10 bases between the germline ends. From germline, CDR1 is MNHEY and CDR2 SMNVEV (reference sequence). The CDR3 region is CASSSRAGYGYTF. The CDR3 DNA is TGTGCCAGCAGTTCCAGGGCTGGCTATGGCTACACCTTC.

The chain's CDR3 is CASTQGRNQPQHF. In DNA, the CDR3 is TGTGCCAGCACCCAGGGTCGCAATCAGCCCCAGCATTTT. The chain recombines TRBV28 with TRBJ1-5, with D maybe TRBD1 (5 bases). This CDR3 region has 13 residues. Germline values: CDR1 MDHEN, CDR2 SYDVKM. Trimming removed 7 bases from V and 2 bases from J, with 9 bases in between.

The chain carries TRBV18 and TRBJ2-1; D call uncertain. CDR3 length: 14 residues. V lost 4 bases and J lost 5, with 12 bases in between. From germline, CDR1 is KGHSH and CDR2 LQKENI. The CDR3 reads CASSRTGPNNEQFF. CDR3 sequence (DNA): TGTGCCAGCTCACGCACGGGTCCGAACAATGAGCAGTTCTTC.

This CDR3 reads CASSQETYSGANVLTF. The CDR3 coding sequence is TGCGCCAGCAGCCAAGAAACCTACTCTGGGGCCAACGTCCTGACTTTC. V and J are TRBV4-3 and TRBJ2-6; no firm D call. Trimming removed 0 bases at V and 0 bases at J, with 6 bases between. This CDR3 is built from 16 residues. CDR1 is LGHNA, CDR2 YSLEER, per germline.

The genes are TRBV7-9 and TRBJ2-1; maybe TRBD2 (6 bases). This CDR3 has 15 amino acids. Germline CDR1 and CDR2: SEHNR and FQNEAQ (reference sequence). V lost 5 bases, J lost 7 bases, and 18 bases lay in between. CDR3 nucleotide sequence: TGTGCCAGCAGCACTACGGGCCTCGCGGGGAATGAGCAGTTCTTC. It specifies CASSTTGLAGNEQFF. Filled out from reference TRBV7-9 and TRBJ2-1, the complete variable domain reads DTGVSQNPRHKITKRGQNVTFRCDPISEHNRLYWYRQTLGQGPEFLTYFQNEAQLEKSRLLSDRFSAERPKGSFSTLEIQRTEQGDSAMYLCASSTTGLAGNEQFFGPGTRLTVL.

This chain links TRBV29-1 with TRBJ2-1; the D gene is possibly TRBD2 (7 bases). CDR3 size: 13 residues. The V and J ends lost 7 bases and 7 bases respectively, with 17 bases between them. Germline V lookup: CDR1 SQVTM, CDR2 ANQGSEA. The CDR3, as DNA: TGCAGCGCTGAGGGGGGGACTTTAAATGAGCAGTTCTTC. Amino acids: CSAEGGTLNEQFF.

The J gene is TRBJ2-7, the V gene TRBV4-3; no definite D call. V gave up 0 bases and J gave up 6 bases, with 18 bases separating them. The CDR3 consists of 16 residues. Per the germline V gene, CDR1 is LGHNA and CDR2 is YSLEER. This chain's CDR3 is CASSQDRGYGGLEQYF. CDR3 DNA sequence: TGCGCCAGCAGCCAAGATCGAGGCTATGGCGGTCTCGAGCAGTACTTC.

CDR3 sequence (DNA): TGTGCCAGCAGCGTCCCTTCCAGTTCGGGTGAGCAGTTCTTC. Translating gives CASSVPSSSGEQFF. The rearrangement joins TRBV9 to TRBJ2-1; unclear D gene. The V and J ends lost 2 bases and 9 bases respectively, with 15 bases between them. The germline V gene has CDR1 SGDLS and CDR2 YYNGEE. The CDR3 extends over 14 amino acids.

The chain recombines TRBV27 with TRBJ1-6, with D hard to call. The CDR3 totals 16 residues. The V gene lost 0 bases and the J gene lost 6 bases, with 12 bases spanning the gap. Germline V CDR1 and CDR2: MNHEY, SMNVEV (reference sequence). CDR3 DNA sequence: TGTGCCAGCAGTTTATCTTCCGGGATCCTTAATTCACCCCTCCACTTT. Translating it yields CASSLSSGILNSPLHF.

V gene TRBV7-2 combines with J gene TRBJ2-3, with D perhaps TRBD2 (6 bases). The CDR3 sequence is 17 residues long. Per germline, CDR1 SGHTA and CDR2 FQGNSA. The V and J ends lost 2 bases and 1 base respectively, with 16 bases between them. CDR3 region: CASSLHQKGGGTDTQYF. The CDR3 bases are TGTGCCAGCAGCTTACACCAGAAGGGAGGCGGCACAGATACGCAGTATTTT. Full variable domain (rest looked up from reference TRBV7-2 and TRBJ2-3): GAGVSQSPSNKVTEKGKDVELRCDPISGHTALYWYRQSLGQGLEFLIYFQGNSAPDKSGLPSDRFSAERTGGSVSTLTIQRTQQEDSAVYLCASSLHQKGGGTDTQYFGPGTRLTVL.

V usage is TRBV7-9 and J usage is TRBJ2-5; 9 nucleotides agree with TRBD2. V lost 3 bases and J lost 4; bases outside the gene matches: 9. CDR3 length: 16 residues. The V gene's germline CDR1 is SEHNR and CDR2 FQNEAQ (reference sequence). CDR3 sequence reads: CASSFLGGGAAETQYF. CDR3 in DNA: TGTGCCAGCAGCTTCTTGGGCGGGGGGGCCGCAGAGACCCAGTACTTC.

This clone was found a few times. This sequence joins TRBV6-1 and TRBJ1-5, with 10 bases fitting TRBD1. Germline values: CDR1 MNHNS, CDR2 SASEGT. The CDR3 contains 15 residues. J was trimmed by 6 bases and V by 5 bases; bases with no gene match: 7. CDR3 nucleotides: TGTGCCAGCAGTCCCGACAGGGGGCGAGGTCAGCCCCAGCATTTT. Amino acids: CASSPDRGRGQPQHF.

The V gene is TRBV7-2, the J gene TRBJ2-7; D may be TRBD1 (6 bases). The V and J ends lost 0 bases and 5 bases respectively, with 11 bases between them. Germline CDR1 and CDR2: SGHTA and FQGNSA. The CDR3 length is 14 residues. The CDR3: CASSLANRVNEQYF. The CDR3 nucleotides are TGTGCCAGCAGCTTAGCGAACAGGGTCAACGAGCAGTACTTC.

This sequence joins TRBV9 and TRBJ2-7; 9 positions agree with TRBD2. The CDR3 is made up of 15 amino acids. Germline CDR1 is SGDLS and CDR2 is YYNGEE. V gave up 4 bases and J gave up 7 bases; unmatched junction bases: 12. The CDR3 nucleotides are TGTGCCAGCAGCCCCGGCGGGGGGGGACTAGAAGAGCAGTACTTC. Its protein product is CASSPGGGGLEEQYF.

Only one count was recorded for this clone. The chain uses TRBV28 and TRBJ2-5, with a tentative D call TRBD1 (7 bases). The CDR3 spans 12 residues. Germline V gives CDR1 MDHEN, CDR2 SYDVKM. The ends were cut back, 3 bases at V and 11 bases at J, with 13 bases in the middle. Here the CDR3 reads CASSLETGRQYF. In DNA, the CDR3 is TGTGCCAGCAGTTTGGAGACAGGGAGGCAGTACTTC. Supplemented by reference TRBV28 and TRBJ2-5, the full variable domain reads DVKVTQSSRYLVKRTGEKVFLECVQDMDHENMFWYRQDPGLGLRLIYFSYDVKMKEKGDIPEGYSVSREKKERFSLILESASTNQTSMYLCASSLETGRQYFGPGTRLLVL.

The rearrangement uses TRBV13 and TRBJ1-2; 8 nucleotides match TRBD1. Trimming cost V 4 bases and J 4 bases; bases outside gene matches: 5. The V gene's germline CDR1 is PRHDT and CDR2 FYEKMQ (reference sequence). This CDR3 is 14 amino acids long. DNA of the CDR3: TGTGCCAGCAGCTCGCGGACAGGGCCCTATGGCTACACCTTC. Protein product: CASSSRTGPYGYTF.

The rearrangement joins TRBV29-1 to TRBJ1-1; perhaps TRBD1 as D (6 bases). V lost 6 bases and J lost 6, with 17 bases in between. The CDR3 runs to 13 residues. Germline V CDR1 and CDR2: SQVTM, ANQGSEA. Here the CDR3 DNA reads TGCAGCGTGGGAGGCGGGGGGGCCGCTGAAGCTTTCTTT. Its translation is CSVGGGGAAEAFF.